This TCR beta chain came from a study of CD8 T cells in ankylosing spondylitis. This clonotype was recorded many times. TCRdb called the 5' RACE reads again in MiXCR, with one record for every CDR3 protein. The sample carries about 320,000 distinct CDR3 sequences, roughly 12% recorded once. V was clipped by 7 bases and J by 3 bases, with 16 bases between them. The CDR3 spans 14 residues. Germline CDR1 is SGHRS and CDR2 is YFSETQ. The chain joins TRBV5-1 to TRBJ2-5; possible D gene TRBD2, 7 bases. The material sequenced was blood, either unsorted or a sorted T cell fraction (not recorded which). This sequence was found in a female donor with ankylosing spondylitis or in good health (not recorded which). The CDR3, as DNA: TGCGCCAGCCTCCTTGGCGGGGGCGAAGAGACCCAGTACTTC. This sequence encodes CASLLGGGEETQYF.